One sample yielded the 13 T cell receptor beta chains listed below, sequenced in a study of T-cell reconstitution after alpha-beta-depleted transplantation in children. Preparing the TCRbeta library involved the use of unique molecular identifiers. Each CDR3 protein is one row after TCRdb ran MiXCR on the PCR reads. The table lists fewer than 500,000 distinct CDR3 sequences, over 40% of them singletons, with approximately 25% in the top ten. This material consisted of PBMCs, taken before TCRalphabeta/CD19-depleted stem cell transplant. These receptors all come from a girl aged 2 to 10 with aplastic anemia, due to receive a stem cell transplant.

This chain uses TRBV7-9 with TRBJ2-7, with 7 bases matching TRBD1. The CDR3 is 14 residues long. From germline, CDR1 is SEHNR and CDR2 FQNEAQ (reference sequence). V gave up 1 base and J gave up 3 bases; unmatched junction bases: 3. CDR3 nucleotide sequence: TGTGCCAGCAGCTTAGACCAGGGGGTCTACGAGCAGTACTTC. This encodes CASSLDQGVYEQYF.

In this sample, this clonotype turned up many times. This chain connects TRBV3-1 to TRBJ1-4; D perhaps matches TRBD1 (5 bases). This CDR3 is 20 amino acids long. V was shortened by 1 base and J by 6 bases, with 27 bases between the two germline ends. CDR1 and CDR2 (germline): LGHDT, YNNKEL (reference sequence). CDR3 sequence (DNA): TGTGCCAGCAGCCAAGGTGGTCGGCAGGGAGTTAGCTGGCAGGATGAAAAACTGTTTTTT. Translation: CASSQGGRQGVSWQDEKLFF. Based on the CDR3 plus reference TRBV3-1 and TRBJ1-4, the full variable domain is DTAVSQTPKYLVTQMGNDKSIKCEQNLGHDTMYWYKQDSKKFLKIMFSYNNKELIINETVPNRFSPKSPDKAHLNLHINSLELGDSAVYFCASSQGGRQGVSWQDEKLFFGSGTQLSVL.

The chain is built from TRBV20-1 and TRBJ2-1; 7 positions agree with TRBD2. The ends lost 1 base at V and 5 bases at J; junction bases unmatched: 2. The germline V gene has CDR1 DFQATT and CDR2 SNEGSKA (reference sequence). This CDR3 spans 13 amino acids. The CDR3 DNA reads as TGCAGTGCTAGAGGCGGACTAGACAATGAGCAGTTCTTC. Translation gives CSARGGLDNEQFF.

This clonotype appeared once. As DNA, the CDR3 is TGCAGCGTTGAATTCGGGGACAGATACGAGCAGTACTTC. Translating it yields CSVEFGDRYEQYF. This rearrangement joins TRBV29-1 to TRBJ2-7; 7 nucleotides align to TRBD1. Germline V gene data show CDR1 as SQVTM and CDR2 as ANQGSEA. The CDR3 runs 13 residues. The ends lost 2 bases at V and 4 bases at J; junction bases unmatched: 5.

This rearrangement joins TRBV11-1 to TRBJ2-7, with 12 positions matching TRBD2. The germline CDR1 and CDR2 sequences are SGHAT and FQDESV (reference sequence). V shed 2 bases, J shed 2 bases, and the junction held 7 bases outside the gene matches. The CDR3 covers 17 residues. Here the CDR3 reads CASSLPRLAGAAYEQYF. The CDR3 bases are TGTGCCAGCAGCTTACCGCGACTAGCGGGAGCAGCCTACGAGCAGTACTTC.

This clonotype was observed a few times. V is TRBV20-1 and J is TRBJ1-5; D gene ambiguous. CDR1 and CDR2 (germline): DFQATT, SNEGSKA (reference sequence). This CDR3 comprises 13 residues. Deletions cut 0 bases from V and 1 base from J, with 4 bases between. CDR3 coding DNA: TGCAGTGCTAGAGATACGAGCAATCAGCCCCAGCATTTT. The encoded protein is CSARDTSNQPQHF.

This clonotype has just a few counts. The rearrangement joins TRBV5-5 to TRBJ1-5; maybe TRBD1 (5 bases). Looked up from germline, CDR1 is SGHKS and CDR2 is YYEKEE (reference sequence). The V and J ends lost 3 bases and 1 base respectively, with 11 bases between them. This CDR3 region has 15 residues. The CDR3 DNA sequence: TGTGCCAGCAGCTATGCAGGGACGAGCAATCAGCCCCAGCATTTT. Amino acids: CASSYAGTSNQPQHF.

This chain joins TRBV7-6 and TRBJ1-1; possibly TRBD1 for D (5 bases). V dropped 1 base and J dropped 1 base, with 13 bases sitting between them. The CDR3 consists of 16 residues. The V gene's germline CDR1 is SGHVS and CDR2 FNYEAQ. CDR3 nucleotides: TGTGCCAGCAGCTTAGTTTTGGGCGGGGGGAACACTGAAGCTTTCTTT. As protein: CASSLVLGGGNTEAFF. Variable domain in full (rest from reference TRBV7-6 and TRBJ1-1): GAGVSQSPRYKVTKRGQDVALRCDPISGHVSLYWYRQALGQGPEFLTYFNYEAQQDKSGLPNDRFSAERPEGSISTLTIQRTEQRDSAMYRCASSLVLGGGNTEAFFGQGTRLTVV.

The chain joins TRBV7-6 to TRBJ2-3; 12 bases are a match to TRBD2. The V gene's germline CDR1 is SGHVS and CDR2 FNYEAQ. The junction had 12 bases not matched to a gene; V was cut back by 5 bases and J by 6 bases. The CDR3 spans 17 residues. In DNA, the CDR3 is TGTGCCAGCAGCCCCCGTGCTAGCGGGGGGGCCGTTGATACGCAGTATTTT. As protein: CASSPRASGGAVDTQYF.

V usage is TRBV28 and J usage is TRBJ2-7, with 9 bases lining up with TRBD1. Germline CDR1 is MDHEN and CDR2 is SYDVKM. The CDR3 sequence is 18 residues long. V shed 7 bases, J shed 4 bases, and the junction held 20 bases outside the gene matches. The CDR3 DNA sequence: TGTGCCAGCAACTTTCCGGGACAGGGAACGCTGGGGGGATACGAGCAGTACTTC. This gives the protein CASNFPGQGTLGGYEQYF.

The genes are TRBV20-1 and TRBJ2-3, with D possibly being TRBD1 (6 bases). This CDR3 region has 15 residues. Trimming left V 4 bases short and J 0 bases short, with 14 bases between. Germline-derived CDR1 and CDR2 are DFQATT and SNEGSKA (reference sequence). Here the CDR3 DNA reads TGCAGTGCTACCGGGACACCTACTAGCACAGATACGCAGTATTTT. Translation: CSATGTPTSTDTQYF.

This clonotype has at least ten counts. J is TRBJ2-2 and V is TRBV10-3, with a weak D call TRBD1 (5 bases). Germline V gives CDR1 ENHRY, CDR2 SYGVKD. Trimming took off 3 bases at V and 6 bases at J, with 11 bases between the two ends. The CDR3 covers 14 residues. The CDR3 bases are TGTGCCATCAGTGATCGGCAGGGCCCCGGGGAGCTGTTTTTT. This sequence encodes CAISDRQGPGELFF.

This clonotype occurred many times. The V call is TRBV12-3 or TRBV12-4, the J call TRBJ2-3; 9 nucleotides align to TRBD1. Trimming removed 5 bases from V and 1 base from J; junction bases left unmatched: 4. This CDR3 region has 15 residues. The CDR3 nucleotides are TGTGCCAGCAGTGCAAACAGGGGGCGCACAGATACGCAGTATTTT. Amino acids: CASSANRGRTDTQYF.